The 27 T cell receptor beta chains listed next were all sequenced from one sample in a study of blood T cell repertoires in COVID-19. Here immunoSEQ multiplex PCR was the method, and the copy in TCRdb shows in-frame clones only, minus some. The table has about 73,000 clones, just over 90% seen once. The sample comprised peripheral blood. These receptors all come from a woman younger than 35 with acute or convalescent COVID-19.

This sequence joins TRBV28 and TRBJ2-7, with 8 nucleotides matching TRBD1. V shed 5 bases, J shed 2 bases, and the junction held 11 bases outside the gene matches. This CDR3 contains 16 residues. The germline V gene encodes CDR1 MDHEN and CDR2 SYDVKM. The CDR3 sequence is CASSPLRDRSTYEQYF. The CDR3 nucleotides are TGTGCCAGCAGTCCCTTGCGGGACAGGAGCACCTACGAGCAGTACTTC.

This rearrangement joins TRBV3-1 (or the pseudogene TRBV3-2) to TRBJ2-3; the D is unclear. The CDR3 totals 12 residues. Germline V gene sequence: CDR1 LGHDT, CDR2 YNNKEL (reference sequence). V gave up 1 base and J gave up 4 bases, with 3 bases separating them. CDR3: CASSQVSDTQYF. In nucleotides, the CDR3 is TGTGCCAGCAGCCAAGTATCAGATACGCAGTATTTT.

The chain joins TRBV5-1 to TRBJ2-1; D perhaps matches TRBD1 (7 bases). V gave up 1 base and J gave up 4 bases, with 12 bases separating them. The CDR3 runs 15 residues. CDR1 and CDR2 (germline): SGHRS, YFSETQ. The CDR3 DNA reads TGCGCCAGCAGCTTGTCCCAGGGGGGTTACAATGAGCAGTTCTTC. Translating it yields CASSLSQGGYNEQFF.

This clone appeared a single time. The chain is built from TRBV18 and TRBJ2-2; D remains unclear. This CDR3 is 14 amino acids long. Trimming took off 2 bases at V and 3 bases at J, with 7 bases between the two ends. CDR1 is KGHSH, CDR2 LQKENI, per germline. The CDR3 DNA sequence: TGTGCCAGCTCACCAGATCGGGACACCGGGGAGCTGTTTTTT. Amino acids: CASSPDRDTGELFF.

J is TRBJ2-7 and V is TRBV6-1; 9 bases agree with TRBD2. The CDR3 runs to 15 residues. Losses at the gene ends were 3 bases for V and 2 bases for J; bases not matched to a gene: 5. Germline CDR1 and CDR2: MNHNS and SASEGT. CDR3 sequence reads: CASSDLAGTTYEQYF. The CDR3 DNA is TGTGCCAGCAGTGATCTAGCGGGGACTACCTACGAGCAGTACTTC.

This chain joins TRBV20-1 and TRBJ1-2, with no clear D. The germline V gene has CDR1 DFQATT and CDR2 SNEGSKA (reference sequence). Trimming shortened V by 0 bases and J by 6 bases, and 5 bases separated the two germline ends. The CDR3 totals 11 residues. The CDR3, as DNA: TGCAGTGCTAGAGACCTCGATGGCTACACCTTC. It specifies CSARDLDGYTF.

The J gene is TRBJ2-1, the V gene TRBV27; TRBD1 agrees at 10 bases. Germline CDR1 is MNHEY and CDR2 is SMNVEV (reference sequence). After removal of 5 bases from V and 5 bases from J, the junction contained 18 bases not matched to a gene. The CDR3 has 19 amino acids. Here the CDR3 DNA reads TGTGCCAGCAGTGACCGCAGACAGCTCCGGGACAGGGGAAACAATGAGCAGTTCTTC. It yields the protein CASSDRRQLRDRGNNEQFF.

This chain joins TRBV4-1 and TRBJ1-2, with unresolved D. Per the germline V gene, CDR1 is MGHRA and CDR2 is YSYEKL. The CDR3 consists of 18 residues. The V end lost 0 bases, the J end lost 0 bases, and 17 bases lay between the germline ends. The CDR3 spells CASSQDRFAGFTNYGYTF. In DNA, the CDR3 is TGCGCCAGCAGCCAAGATAGATTTGCGGGCTTTACTAACTATGGCTACACCTTC.

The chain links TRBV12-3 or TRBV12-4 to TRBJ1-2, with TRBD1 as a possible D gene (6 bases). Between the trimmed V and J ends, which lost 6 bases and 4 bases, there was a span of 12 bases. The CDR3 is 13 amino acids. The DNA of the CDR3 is TGTGCCAGCAGGCCAACAGGGTTCTATGGCTACACCTTC. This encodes CASRPTGFYGYTF.

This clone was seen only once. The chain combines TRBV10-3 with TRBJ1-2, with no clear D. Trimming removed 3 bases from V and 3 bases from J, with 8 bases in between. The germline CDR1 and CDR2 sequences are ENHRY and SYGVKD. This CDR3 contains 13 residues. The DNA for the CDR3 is TGTGCCATCAGTGAATTGGGCGACTATGGCTACACCTTC. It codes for CAISELGDYGYTF.

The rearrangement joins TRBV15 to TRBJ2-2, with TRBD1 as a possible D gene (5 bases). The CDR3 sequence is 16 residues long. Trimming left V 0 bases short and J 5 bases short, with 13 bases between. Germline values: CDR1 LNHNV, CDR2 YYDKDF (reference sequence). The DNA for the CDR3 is TGTGCCACCAGCAGAGACACAGGCCGTAGAACCGGGGAGCTGTTTTTT. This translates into CATSRDTGRRTGELFF.

The CDR3 loop reads CAWSESQGLRYEQYF. CDR3 DNA: TGTGCCTGGAGTGAATCTCAGGGACTGAGGTACGAGCAGTACTTC. This chain connects TRBV30 to TRBJ2-7, with D maybe TRBD2 (6 bases). Germline V gives CDR1 GTSNPN, CDR2 SVGIG (reference sequence). The germline V and J ends were trimmed by 1 base and 4 bases, with 17 bases remaining between them. The CDR3 has 15 amino acids.

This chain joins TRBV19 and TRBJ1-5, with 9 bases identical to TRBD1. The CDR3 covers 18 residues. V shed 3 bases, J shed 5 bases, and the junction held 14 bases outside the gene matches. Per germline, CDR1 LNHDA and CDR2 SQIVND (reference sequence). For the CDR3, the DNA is TGTGCCAGTAGTATCTTAAACGTGGGACAGGGATTTCATCAGCCCCAGCATTTT. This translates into CASSILNVGQGFHQPQHF. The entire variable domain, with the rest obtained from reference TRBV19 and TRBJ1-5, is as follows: DGGITQSPKYLFRKEGQNVTLSCEQNLNHDAMYWYRQDPGQGLRLIYYSQIVNDFQKGDIAEGYSVSREKKESFPLTVTSAQKNPTAFYLCASSILNVGQGFHQPQHFGDGTRLSIL.

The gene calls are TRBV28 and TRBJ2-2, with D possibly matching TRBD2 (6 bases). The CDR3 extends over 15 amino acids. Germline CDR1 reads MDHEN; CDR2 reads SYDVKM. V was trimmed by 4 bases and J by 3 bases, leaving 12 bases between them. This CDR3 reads CASSSGGGYTGELFF. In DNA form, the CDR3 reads TGTGCCAGCAGTTCCGGGGGTGGGTACACCGGGGAGCTGTTTTTT.

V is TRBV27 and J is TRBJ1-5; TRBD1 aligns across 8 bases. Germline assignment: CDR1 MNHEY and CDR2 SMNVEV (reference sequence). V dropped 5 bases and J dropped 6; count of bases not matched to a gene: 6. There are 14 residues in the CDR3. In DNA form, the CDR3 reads TGTGCCAGCAGTGGACAGGGTTTGGGTCAGCCCCAGCATTTT. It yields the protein CASSGQGLGQPQHF.

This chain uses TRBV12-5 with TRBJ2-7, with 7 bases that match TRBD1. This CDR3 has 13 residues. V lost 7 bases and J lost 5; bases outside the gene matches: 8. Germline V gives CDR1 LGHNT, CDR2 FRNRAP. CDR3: CASARQGQNEQYF. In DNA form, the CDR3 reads TGTGCTAGTGCGAGACAGGGCCAAAACGAGCAGTACTTC.

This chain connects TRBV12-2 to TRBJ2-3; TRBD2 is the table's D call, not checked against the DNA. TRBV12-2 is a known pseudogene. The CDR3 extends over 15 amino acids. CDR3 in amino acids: CASRSRGLVTDTQYF. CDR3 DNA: TGTGCAAGTCGCAGTAGAGGACTAGTCACAGATACGCAGTATTTT.

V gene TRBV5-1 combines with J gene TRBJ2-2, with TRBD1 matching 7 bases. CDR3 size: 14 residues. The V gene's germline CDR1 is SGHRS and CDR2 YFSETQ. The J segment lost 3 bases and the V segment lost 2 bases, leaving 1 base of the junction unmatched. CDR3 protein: CASSFTGDTGELFF. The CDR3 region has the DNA TGCGCCAGCAGCTTCACAGGGGACACCGGGGAGCTGTTTTTT.

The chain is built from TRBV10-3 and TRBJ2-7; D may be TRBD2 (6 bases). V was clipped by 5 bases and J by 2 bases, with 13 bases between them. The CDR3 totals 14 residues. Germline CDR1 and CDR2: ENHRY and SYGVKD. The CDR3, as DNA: TGTGCCATCAGTCCGGGACTTCCGACCTACGAGCAGTACTTC. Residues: CAISPGLPTYEQYF.

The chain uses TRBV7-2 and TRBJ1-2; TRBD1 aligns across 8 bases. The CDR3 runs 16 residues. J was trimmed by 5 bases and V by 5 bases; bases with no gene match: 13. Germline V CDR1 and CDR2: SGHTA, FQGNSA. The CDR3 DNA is TGTGCCAGCAGCCTTATTCCGGGACAGGATCCATATGGCTACACCTTC. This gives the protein CASSLIPGQDPYGYTF. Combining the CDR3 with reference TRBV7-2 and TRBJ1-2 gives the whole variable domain GAGVSQSPSNKVTEKGKDVELRCDPISGHTALYWYRQSLGQGLEFLIYFQGNSAPDKSGLPSDRFSAERTGGSVSTLTIQRTQQEDSAVYLCASSLIPGQDPYGYTFGSGTRLTVV.

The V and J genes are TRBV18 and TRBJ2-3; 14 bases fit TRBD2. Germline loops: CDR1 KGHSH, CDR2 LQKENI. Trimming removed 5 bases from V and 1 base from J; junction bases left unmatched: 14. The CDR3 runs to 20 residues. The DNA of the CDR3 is TGTGCCAGCTCATCAAAGACTAGCGGGAGGGTGCTTGGCGGCACAGATACGCAGTATTTT. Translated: CASSSKTSGRVLGGTDTQYF.

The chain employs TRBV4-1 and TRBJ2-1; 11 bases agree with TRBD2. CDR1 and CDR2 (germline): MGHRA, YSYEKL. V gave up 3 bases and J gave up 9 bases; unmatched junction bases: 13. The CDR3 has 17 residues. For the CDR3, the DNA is TGCGCCAGCAGCCAGCATACTAGCGGGAGTAGTCTTGGTGAGCAGTTCTTC. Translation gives CASSQHTSGSSLGEQFF.

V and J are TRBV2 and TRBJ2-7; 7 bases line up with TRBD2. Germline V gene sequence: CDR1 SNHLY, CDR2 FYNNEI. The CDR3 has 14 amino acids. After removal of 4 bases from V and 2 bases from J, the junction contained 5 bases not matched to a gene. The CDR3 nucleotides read TGTGCCAGCAGTGTCCGGGCGGGAGCCTACGAGCAGTACTTC. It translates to CASSVRAGAYEQYF.

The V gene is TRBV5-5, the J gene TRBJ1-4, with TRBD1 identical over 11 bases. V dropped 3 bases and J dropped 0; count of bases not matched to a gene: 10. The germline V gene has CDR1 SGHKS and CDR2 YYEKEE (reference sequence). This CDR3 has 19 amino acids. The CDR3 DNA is TGTGCCAGCAGCTCCGGGACAGGGGGACTCCACGCAACTAATGAAAAACTGTTTTTT. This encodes CASSSGTGGLHATNEKLFF.

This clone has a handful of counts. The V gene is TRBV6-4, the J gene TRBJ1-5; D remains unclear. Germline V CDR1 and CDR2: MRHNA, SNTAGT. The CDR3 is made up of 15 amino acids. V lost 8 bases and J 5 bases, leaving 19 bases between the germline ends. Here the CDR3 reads CASPPAGRAYQPQHF. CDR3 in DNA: TGTGCCAGCCCCCCCGCAGGCAGAGCCTATCAGCCCCAGCATTTT.

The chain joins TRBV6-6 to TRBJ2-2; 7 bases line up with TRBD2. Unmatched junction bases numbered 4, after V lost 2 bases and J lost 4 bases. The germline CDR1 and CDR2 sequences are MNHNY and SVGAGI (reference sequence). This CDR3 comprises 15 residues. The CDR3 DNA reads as TGTGCCAGCAGTTACACCTGGACTAGCACCGGGGAGCTGTTTTTT. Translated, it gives CASSYTWTSTGELFF.

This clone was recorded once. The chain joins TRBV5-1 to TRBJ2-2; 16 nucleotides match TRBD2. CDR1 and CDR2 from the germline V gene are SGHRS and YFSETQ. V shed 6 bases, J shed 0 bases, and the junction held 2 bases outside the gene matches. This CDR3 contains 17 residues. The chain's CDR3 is CASTGTSGRANTGELFF. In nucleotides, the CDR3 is TGCGCCAGCACCGGGACTAGCGGGAGGGCGAACACCGGGGAGCTGTTTTTT.